A single sample gave rise to the 22 T cell receptor beta chains below, sequenced in a study of radiation and T cells in renal cell carcinoma. TCRdb's copy holds only in-frame clones and misses some; the assay was immunoSEQ multiplex PCR. The repertoire holds approximately 21,000 clones, with around 47% as singletons. Treatment reported: 15 Gy SBRT to primary tumor, nephrectomy 4 weeks later. The sample here was tumor tissue, taken from a patient whose treatment included radiotherapy and nephrectomy. These receptors originate from a woman aged 50 to 60 with renal cell carcinoma.

The chain couples TRBV2 to TRBJ2-7; possible D gene TRBD2, 5 bases. V lost 0 bases, J lost 3 bases, and 9 bases lay in between. Germline lookup yields CDR1 SNHLY and CDR2 FYNNEI. The CDR3 contains 14 residues. The CDR3 nucleotides are TGTGCCAGCAGTGAAGCTCAACTAGTCTACGAGCAGTACTTC. This codes for CASSEAQLVYEQYF.

The V call is TRBV14, the J call TRBJ2-3; no firm D call. Trimming took off 4 bases at V and 8 bases at J, with 10 bases between the two ends. Germline V gives CDR1 SGHDN, CDR2 FVKESK. This CDR3 region has 12 residues. The CDR3 is CASSPGWTTQYF. As DNA, the CDR3 is TGTGCCAGCAGCCCCGGATGGACTACGCAGTATTTT.

This sequence joins TRBV7-9 and TRBJ1-1; D is unresolved. Germline V gene lookup returns CDR1 SEHNR and CDR2 FQNEAQ (reference sequence). Trimming removed 2 bases from V and 11 bases from J, with 12 bases in between. The CDR3 is 12 residues long. The CDR3 sequence is CASSLFTADAFF. The CDR3 DNA is TGTGCCAGCAGCTTATTTACGGCGGACGCTTTCTTT.

The chain links TRBV7-2 to TRBJ2-1; a possible D gene is TRBD1 (5 bases). In germline, CDR1 is SGHTA, CDR2 FQGNSA. V lost 3 bases to trimming and J lost 8 bases, with 8 bases between them. CDR3 length equals 12 residues. CDR3 nucleotides: TGTGCCAGCAGCTTCAAGGGGCATGAGCAGTTCTTC. It specifies CASSFKGHEQFF.

The chain has TRBV30 and TRBJ1-4; 9 bases are a match to TRBD1. V dropped 5 bases and J dropped 10; count of bases not matched to a gene: 17. Germline CDR1 reads GTSNPN; CDR2 reads SVGIG (reference sequence). The CDR3 runs to 16 residues. This CDR3 reads CAWEDLIYGTGRKLFF. The CDR3 DNA follows: TGTGCCTGGGAAGACCTGATCTACGGGACAGGGAGAAAACTGTTTTTT. Full variable domain (missing parts from reference TRBV30 and TRBJ1-4): SQTIHQWPATLVQPVGSPLSLECTVEGTSNPNLYWYRQAAGRGLQLLFYSVGIGQISSEVPQNLSASRPQDRQFILSSKKLLLSDSGFYLCAWEDLIYGTGRKLFFGSGTQLSVL.

This chain links TRBV6-4 with TRBJ2-2; maybe TRBD1 (6 bases). V was trimmed by 6 bases and J by 1 base, leaving 9 bases between them. CDR3 length: 14 amino acids. CDR1 and CDR2 from the germline V gene are MRHNA and SNTAGT. In nucleotides, the CDR3 is TGTGCCAGCAGGCTACAGGGGAACACCGGGGAGCTGTTTTTT. Protein sequence: CASRLQGNTGELFF.

This chain joins TRBV29-1 and TRBJ2-3, with D perhaps assigned TRBD1 or TRBD2 (5 bases each). The CDR3 runs to 13 residues. Per germline, CDR1 SQVTM and CDR2 ANQGSEA. The V and J ends lost 1 base and 5 bases respectively, with 10 bases between them. The CDR3 DNA sequence: TGCAGCGTTGAAGGGGACGACCAAGATACGCAGTATTTT. This gives the protein CSVEGDDQDTQYF.

This clone was recorded a few times. This chain joins TRBV2 and TRBJ1-1, with 11 nucleotides matching TRBD1. The CDR3 runs 14 residues. V trimming: 3 bases; J trimming: 7 bases; junction bases outside the gene matches: 4. The V gene's germline CDR1 is SNHLY and CDR2 FYNNEI. CDR3 sequence (DNA): TGTGCCAGCAGTGATGGACAGGGGGCCCTTGAAGCTTTCTTT. It yields the protein CASSDGQGALEAFF. Variable domain in full (rest from reference TRBV2 and TRBJ1-1): EPEVTQTPSHQVTQMGQEVILRCVPISNHLYFYWYRQILGQKVEFLVSFYNNEISEKSEIFDDQFSVERPDGSNFTLKIRSTKLEDSAMYFCASSDGQGALEAFFGQGTRLTVV.

V and J are TRBV19 and TRBJ1-5; D not certain. The CDR3 covers 15 residues. V was cut by 3 bases and J by 0 bases, with 9 bases left in between. CDR1 and CDR2 from the germline V gene are LNHDA and SQIVND (reference sequence). The CDR3 DNA follows: TGTGCCAGTAGTATTTTTCGGAATAGCAATCAGCCCCAGCATTTT. It yields the protein CASSIFRNSNQPQHF.

In regard to this clone: The junction departs from germline at one end; a sequencing error may be responsible. The V gene is TRBV5-5, the J gene TRBJ1-2; D is undetermined. Germline-derived CDR1 and CDR2 are SGHKS and YYEKEE (reference sequence). The CDR3 spans 15 residues. The CDR3 coding sequence is TGCGCCAGCAGCCAAGATTTAGGCGGTGCGGAGGGCTACACCTTC. This translates into CASSQDLGGAEGYTF. Complete variable domain (other parts from reference TRBV5-5 and TRBJ1-2): DAGVTQSPTHLIKTRGQQVTLRCSPISGHKSVSWYQQVLGQGPQFIFQYYEKEERGRGNFPDRFSARQFPNYSSELNVNALLLGDSALYLCASSQDLGGAEGYTFGSGTRLTVV.

The rearrangement joins TRBV5-8 to TRBJ2-7; D is undetermined. The CDR3 is made up of 14 amino acids. Germline CDR1 and CDR2: SGHTS and YDEGEE. V shed 4 bases and J shed 3 bases, with 14 bases lying between them. For the CDR3, the DNA is TGTGCCAGCAGCCCCCGGGCCCGACACTACGAGCAGTACTTC. This encodes CASSPRARHYEQYF.

The chain has TRBV7-2 and TRBJ1-1; 9 bases align to TRBD1. Germline CDR1 and CDR2: SGHTA and FQGNSA. CDR3 size: 18 residues. Germline trimming cut 5 bases from V and 1 base from J; bases unmatched to any gene: 14. The CDR3 loop is CASSDRGGTGLRNTEAFF. The CDR3 DNA reads TGTGCCAGCAGCGATAGGGGGGGGACAGGGTTAAGGAACACTGAAGCTTTCTTT.

This clone was detected only a few times. The chain has TRBV7-6 and TRBJ2-7, with a possible D match to TRBD1 (5 bases). Trimming left V 0 bases short and J 3 bases short, with 9 bases between. CDR1 is SGHVS, CDR2 FNYEAQ, per germline. The CDR3 totals 14 residues. This chain's CDR3 is CASSLAAGNYEQYF. CDR3 in DNA: TGTGCCAGCAGCTTAGCGGCAGGGAACTACGAGCAGTACTTC.

V is TRBV9 and J is TRBJ2-7; 9 bases match TRBD1. The germline V gene encodes CDR1 SGDLS and CDR2 YYNGEE. The CDR3 consists of 14 residues. V lost 4 bases, J lost 2 bases, and 4 bases stayed unmatched. The CDR3 reads CASSPRDRAYEQYF. CDR3 in DNA: TGTGCCAGCAGCCCCCGGGACAGGGCCTACGAGCAGTACTTC.

The rearrangement uses TRBV25-1 and TRBJ2-3; D gene uncertain. This CDR3 is 12 amino acids long. Trimming stripped 4 bases from V and 2 bases from J, with 4 bases between. CDR1 is MGHDK, CDR2 SYGVNS, per germline. The CDR3 sequence: CASSGLTDTQYF. In nucleotides, the CDR3 is TGTGCCAGCAGTGGGCTCACAGATACGCAGTATTTT.

In its sample, this clone was seen a few times. The rearrangement links TRBV7-9 to TRBJ1-2; tentatively, D is TRBD1 (6 bases). The CDR3 loop spans 15 amino acids. CDR1 is SEHNR and CDR2 is FQNEAQ in the germline V gene (reference sequence). Trimming took 0 bases from V and 4 from J, leaving 12 bases between them. The CDR3 DNA sequence: TGTGCCAGCAGCTTAGCGGATGGGGGCCCCTATGGCTACACCTTC. It codes for CASSLADGGPYGYTF.

The gene calls are TRBV7-9 and TRBJ1-2; a possible D gene is TRBD1 (5 bases). This CDR3 spans 13 amino acids. The V gene lost 5 bases and the J gene lost 6 bases, with 13 bases spanning the gap. Germline V gene data show CDR1 as SEHNR and CDR2 as FQNEAQ (reference sequence). In nucleotides, the CDR3 is TGTGCCAGCAGCCCCTACGGGGGGGATGGCTACACCTTC. Its protein is CASSPYGGDGYTF.

Only a few counts were recorded for this clone. The chain combines TRBV7-9 with TRBJ2-7, with 11 nucleotides matching TRBD2. V trimming: 4 bases; J trimming: 4 bases; junction bases outside the gene matches: 3. The CDR3 spans 14 residues. Germline V gene data show CDR1 as SEHNR and CDR2 as FQNEAQ (reference sequence). The DNA of the CDR3 is TGTGCCAGCAGCTCTAGCGGGGGGTGGTACGAGCAGTACTTC. It yields the protein CASSSSGGWYEQYF.

This clone was recorded many times. V usage is TRBV6-5 and J usage is TRBJ1-3; D uncertain. The CDR3 totals 13 residues. Germline CDR1 is MNHEY and CDR2 is SVGAGI. Trimming removed 10 bases at V and 0 bases at J, with 10 bases between. The CDR3 loop is CATFTSSGNTIYF. The CDR3 nucleotides read TGTGCCACCTTCACCAGCTCTGGAAACACCATATATTTT.

This clone was seen a handful of times. This chain uses TRBV19 with TRBJ1-5; tentative D call: TRBD1 (5 bases). Germline values: CDR1 LNHDA, CDR2 SQIVND (reference sequence). The CDR3 is 16 residues long. V shed 7 bases and J shed 0 bases, with 16 bases lying between them. CDR3 amino acids: CASTMGTGISNQPQHF. CDR3 in DNA: TGTGCCAGTACCATGGGAACAGGAATTAGCAATCAGCCCCAGCATTTT.

This rearrangement joins TRBV18 to TRBJ2-3, with 7 bases fitting TRBD1. Germline V gene data show CDR1 as KGHSH and CDR2 as LQKENI. CDR3 length: 15 residues. With 4 bases clipped from V and 1 base from J, the junction kept 5 bases outside the gene matches. CDR3 residues: CASSLDRVGTDTQYF. DNA for the CDR3: TGTGCCAGCTCACTCGACAGGGTTGGCACAGATACGCAGTATTTT.

The rearrangement uses TRBV11-2 and TRBJ2-5; no firm D call. Germline V gene data show CDR1 as SGHAT and CDR2 as FQNNGV. Deletions cut 3 bases from V and 2 bases from J, with 7 bases between. The CDR3 consists of 13 residues. In nucleotides, the CDR3 is TGTGCCAGCAGCTTCGCCAGACAAGAGACCCAGTACTTC. The encoded protein is CASSFARQETQYF.